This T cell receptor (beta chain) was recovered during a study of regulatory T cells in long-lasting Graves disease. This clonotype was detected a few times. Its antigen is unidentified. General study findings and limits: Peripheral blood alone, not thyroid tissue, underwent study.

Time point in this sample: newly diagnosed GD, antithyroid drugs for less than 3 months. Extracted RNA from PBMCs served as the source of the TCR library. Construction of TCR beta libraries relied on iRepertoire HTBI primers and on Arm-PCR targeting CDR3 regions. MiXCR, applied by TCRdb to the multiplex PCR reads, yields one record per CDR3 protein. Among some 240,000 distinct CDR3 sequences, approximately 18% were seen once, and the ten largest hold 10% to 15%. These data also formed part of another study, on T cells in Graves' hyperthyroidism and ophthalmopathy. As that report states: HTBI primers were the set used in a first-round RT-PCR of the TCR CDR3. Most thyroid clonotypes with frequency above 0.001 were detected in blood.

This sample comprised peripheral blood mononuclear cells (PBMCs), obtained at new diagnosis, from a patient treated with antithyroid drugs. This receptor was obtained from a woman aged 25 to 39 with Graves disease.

The CDR3 loop is CAWAGSATDTQYF. DNA for the CDR3: TGTGCCTGGGCAGGGAGTGCTACAGATACGCAGTATTTT. This chain joins TRBV30 and TRBJ2-3; perhaps D is TRBD1 or TRBD2 (5 bases each). The CDR3 sequence is 13 residues long. Germline loops: CDR1 GTSNPN, CDR2 SVGIG (reference sequence). Trimming took 5 bases from V and 3 from J, leaving 12 bases between them.